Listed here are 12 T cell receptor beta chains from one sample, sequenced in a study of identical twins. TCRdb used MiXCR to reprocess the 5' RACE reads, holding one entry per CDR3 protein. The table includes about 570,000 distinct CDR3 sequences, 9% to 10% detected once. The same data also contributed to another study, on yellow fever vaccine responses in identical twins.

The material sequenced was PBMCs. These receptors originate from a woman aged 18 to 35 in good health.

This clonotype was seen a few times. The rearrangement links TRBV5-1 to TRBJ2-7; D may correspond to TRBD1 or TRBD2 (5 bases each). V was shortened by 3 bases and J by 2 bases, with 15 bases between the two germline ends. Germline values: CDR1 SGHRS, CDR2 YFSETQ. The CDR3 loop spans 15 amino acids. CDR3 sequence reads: CASSSRGATTYEQYF. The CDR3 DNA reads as TGCGCCAGCAGCTCTCGAGGGGCAACCACCTACGAGCAGTACTTC.

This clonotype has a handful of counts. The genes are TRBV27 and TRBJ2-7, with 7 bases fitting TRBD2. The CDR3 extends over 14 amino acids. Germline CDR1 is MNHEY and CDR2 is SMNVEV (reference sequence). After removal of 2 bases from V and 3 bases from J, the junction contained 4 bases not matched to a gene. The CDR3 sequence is CASSLEAGNYEQYF. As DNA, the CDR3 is TGTGCCAGCAGTTTAGAAGCGGGGAACTACGAGCAGTACTTC.

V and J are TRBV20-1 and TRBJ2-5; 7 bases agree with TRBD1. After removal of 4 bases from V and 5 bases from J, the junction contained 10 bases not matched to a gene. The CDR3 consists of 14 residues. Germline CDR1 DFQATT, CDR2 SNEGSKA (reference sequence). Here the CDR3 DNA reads TGCAGTGCTATACAGGGGAACAAGGAGGAGACCCAGTACTTC. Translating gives CSAIQGNKEETQYF.

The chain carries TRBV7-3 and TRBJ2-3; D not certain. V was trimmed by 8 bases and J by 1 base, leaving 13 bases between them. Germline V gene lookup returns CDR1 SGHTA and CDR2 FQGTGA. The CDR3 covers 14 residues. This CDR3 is CASSLTPGTDTQYF. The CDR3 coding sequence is TGTGCCAGCTCCTTAACGCCGGGCACAGATACGCAGTATTTT.

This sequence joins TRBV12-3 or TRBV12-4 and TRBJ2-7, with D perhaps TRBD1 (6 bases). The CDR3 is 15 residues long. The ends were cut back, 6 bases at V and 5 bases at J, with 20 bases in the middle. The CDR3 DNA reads TGTGCCAGCAGCCTTAGCAGAGGGGGAATCCACGAGCAGTACTTC. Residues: CASSLSRGGIHEQYF.

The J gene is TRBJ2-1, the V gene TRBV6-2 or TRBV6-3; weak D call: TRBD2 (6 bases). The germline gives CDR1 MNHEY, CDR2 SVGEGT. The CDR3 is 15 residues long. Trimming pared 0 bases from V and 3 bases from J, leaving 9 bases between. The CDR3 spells CASSYSTGVYNEQFF. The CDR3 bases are TGTGCCAGCAGTTACTCGACGGGGGTCTACAATGAGCAGTTCTTC.

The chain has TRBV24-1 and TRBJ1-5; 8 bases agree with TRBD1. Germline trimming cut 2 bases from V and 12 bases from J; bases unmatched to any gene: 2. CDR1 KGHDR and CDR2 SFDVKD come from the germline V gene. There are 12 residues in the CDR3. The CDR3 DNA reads TGTGCCACCAGTGATTGGACAGGGTGCCAGCATTTT. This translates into CATSDWTGCQHF.

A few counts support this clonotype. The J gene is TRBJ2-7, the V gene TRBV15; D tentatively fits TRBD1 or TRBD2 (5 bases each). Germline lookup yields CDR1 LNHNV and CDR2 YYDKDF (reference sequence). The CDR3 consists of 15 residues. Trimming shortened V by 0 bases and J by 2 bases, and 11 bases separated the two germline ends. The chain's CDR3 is CATSRDGEGPYEQYF. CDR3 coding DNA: TGTGCCACCAGCAGAGATGGCGAGGGGCCCTACGAGCAGTACTTC.

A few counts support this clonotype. This CDR3 is CASSAPGGGPKGNIQYF. In DNA form, the CDR3 reads TGTGCCAGCAGTGCTCCAGGGGGGGGGCCCAAGGGAAACATTCAGTACTTC. V usage is TRBV25-1 and J usage is TRBJ2-4, with D possibly being TRBD1 or TRBD2 (7 bases each). Germline CDR1 is MGHDK and CDR2 is SYGVNS. V was clipped by 4 bases and J by 6 bases, with 22 bases between them. The CDR3 totals 17 residues.

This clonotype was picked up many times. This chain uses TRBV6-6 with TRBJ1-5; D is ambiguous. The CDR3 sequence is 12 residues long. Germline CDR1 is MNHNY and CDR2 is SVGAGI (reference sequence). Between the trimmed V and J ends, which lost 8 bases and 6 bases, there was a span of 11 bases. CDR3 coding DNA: TGTGCCAGCGCTGAGGTTGCTCAGCCCCAGCATTTT. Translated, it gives CASAEVAQPQHF.

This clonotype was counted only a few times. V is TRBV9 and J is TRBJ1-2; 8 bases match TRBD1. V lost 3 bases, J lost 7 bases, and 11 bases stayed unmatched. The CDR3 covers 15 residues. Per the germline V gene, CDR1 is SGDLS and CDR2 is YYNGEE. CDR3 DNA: TGTGCCAGCAGCGCCCCTGGACAGGGCTATTCTGGCTACACCTTC. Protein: CASSAPGQGYSGYTF. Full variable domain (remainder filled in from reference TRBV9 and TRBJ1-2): DSGVTQTPKHLITATGQRVTLRCSPRSGDLSVYWYQQSLDQGLQFLIQYYNGEERAKGNILERFSAQQFPDLHSELNLSSLELGDSALYFCASSAPGQGYSGYTFGSGTRLTVV.

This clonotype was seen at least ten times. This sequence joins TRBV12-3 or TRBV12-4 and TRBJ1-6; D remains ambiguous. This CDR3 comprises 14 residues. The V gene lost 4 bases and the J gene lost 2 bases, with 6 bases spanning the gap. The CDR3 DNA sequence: TGTGCCAGCAGTTCCACAGCCTATAATTCACCCCTCCACTTT. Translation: CASSSTAYNSPLHF.